One sample yielded the 24 T cell receptor beta chains listed below, sequenced in a study of blood T cell repertoires in COVID-19. Sequencing used immunoSEQ multiplex PCR; TCRdb keeps in-frame clones, though not all of them. The sample contains about 380,000 clones, around 92% of which appear only once. The source material was peripheral blood. These receptors came from a man between 40 and 49 years old with acute or convalescent COVID-19.

This clone appeared a single time. Other DNA sequences in this sample translate to the same CDR3. The chain joins TRBV5-4 to TRBJ2-3; a possible D gene is TRBD2 (5 bases). CDR1 SGHNT and CDR2 YYREEE come from the germline V gene (reference sequence). Trimming stripped 7 bases from V and 1 base from J, with 16 bases between. CDR3 length: 15 amino acids. The CDR3 DNA reads TGTGCCAGCTCCCCGGGATTAGCTGGCACAGATACGCAGTATTTT. Translated: CASSPGLAGTDTQYF.

The gene calls are TRBV29-1 and TRBJ1-1; D gene unclear. Germline V gene data show CDR1 as SQVTM and CDR2 as ANQGSEA. The CDR3 covers 16 residues. The V and J ends lost 2 bases and 3 bases respectively, with 19 bases between them. The DNA for the CDR3 is TGCAGCGTTGAAAATTTAGATCCTAAAGAGGACACTGAAGCTTTCTTT. As protein: CSVENLDPKEDTEAFF.

J is TRBJ2-5 and V is TRBV3-1 (or the pseudogene TRBV3-2), with 7 bases fitting TRBD1. The germline V gene encodes CDR1 LGHDT and CDR2 YNNKEL (reference sequence). The CDR3 is 15 amino acids. The V segment lost 2 bases and the J segment 2 bases; nucleotides outside the gene matches: 5. DNA for the CDR3: TGTGCCAGCAGCCAACCCGGGACAGTACAAGAGACCCAGTACTTC. Residues: CASSQPGTVQETQYF.

This clone was recorded only once. The chain links TRBV19 to TRBJ1-5, with TRBD1 matching 7 bases. The V segment lost 5 bases and the J segment 0 bases; nucleotides outside the gene matches: 7. Germline CDR1 and CDR2: LNHDA and SQIVND (reference sequence). The CDR3 contains 16 residues. CDR3 protein: CASSLRQGRSNQPQHF. The CDR3 nucleotides are TGTGCCAGTAGTCTACGACAGGGTCGTAGCAATCAGCCCCAGCATTTT.

J is TRBJ2-5 and V is TRBV11-3; possible D gene TRBD1, 5 bases. Trimming stripped 5 bases from V and 1 base from J, with 11 bases between. Per germline, CDR1 SGHNT and CDR2 YENEEA. The CDR3 length is 14 residues. The CDR3 loop reads CASSRQGPQETQYF. The CDR3 coding sequence is TGTGCCAGCAGCCGCCAGGGTCCCCAAGAGACCCAGTACTTC.

The rearrangement joins TRBV29-1 to TRBJ2-7; TRBD2 is a possible D gene (5 bases). The germline CDR1 and CDR2 sequences are SQVTM and ANQGSEA. This CDR3 region has 14 residues. V was pared by 2 bases and J by 0 bases, with 11 bases between. Written as DNA, the CDR3 is TGCAGCGTTGAAATTCGCGGGCACTCCTACGAGCAGTACTTC. This encodes CSVEIRGHSYEQYF.

The rearrangement links TRBV15 to TRBJ1-2; no definite D call. Germline V CDR1 and CDR2: LNHNV, YYDKDF (reference sequence). This CDR3 has 16 residues. V shed 0 bases and J shed 5 bases, with 16 bases lying between them. The CDR3 DNA reads TGTGCCACCAGCAGAGAGAGAATTGAGGGTCGGTATGGCTACACCTTC. This sequence encodes CATSRERIEGRYGYTF.

The genes are TRBV5-1 and TRBJ2-3, with unresolved D. CDR3 length equals 15 residues. Trimming stripped 1 base from V and 2 bases from J, with 11 bases between. Germline lookup yields CDR1 SGHRS and CDR2 YFSETQ. The DNA for the CDR3 is TGCGCCAGCAGCTTGAGTCCACTGCACACAGATACGCAGTATTTT. This sequence encodes CASSLSPLHTDTQYF.

The V and J genes are TRBV28 and TRBJ1-3, with D unclear. This CDR3 is 15 amino acids long. The germline V gene has CDR1 MDHEN and CDR2 SYDVKM. V was clipped by 2 bases and J by 5 bases, with 13 bases between them. The CDR3, as DNA: TGTGCCAGCAGTTTAAACCTGGGGAGGCGAAACACCATATATTTT. Residues: CASSLNLGRRNTIYF.

The rearrangement joins TRBV6-2 or TRBV6-3 to TRBJ2-5, with 9 positions matching TRBD1. CDR3 length: 14 residues. The ends lost 5 bases at V and 6 bases at J; junction bases unmatched: 7. Germline CDR1 is MNHEY and CDR2 is SVGEGT. The CDR3 loop reads CASSIRDREKTQYF. The CDR3 DNA reads as TGTGCCAGCAGTATCCGGGACAGGGAAAAGACCCAGTACTTC.

This rearrangement joins TRBV29-1 to TRBJ2-7; 10 bases align to TRBD1. V lost 7 bases to trimming and J lost 4 bases; unmatched junction nucleotides: 4. Germline CDR1 is SQVTM and CDR2 is ANQGSEA. The CDR3 is 12 residues long. The CDR3, as DNA: TGCAGCGGGGGGACAGGGGCGTACGAGCAGTACTTC. It is translated as CSGGTGAYEQYF.

This clone was found a few times. V usage is TRBV7-9 and J usage is TRBJ2-2, with TRBD1 identical over 9 bases. The CDR3 is 17 residues long. Germline V gene sequence: CDR1 SEHNR, CDR2 FQNEAQ (reference sequence). V gave up 2 bases and J gave up 10 bases; unmatched junction bases: 14. The CDR3 sequence: CASSLFRARTGVVELFF. In nucleotides, the CDR3 is TGTGCCAGCAGCTTATTCCGGGCCAGGACAGGGGTTGTGGAGCTGTTTTTT.

This chain connects TRBV27 to TRBJ2-1; the match to TRBD1 covers 8 bases. The V segment lost 5 bases and the J segment 4 bases; nucleotides outside the gene matches: 7. Germline CDR1 and CDR2: MNHEY and SMNVEV (reference sequence). The CDR3 consists of 15 residues. CDR3 nucleotides: TGTGCCAGCAGTAAACAGGGGGACCCTTACAATGAGCAGTTCTTC. This codes for CASSKQGDPYNEQFF.

The rearrangement links TRBV7-8 to TRBJ2-4; 9 nucleotides line up with TRBD1. The CDR3 has 17 amino acids. CDR1 is SGHVS and CDR2 is FQNEAQ in the germline V gene. The ends lost 0 bases at V and 0 bases at J; junction bases unmatched: 3. The CDR3 coding sequence is TGTGCCAGCAGCTTAGCGCTGGGACAGGGAGCCAAAAACATTCAGTACTTC. It codes for CASSLALGQGAKNIQYF.

The chain is built from TRBV28 and TRBJ1-3, with 7 bases matching TRBD1. V lost 7 bases to trimming and J lost 2 bases; unmatched junction nucleotides: 5. Germline CDR1 reads MDHEN; CDR2 reads SYDVKM. This CDR3 region has 14 residues. Here the CDR3 DNA reads TGTGCCAGCACCCCCGACAGGGCTGGAAACACCATATATTTT. Translating it yields CASTPDRAGNTIYF. Looking up the rest from reference TRBV28 and TRBJ1-3 gives the full variable domain: DVKVTQSSRYLVKRTGEKVFLECVQDMDHENMFWYRQDPGLGLRLIYFSYDVKMKEKGDIPEGYSVSREKKERFSLILESASTNQTSMYLCASTPDRAGNTIYFGEGSWLTVV.

V gene TRBV6-5 combines with J gene TRBJ2-7; possible D gene TRBD2, 6 bases. Trimming shortened V by 5 bases and J by 4 bases, and 15 bases separated the two germline ends. From germline, CDR1 is MNHEY and CDR2 SVGAGI. CDR3 length equals 14 residues. CDR3: CASSQPGSKYEQYF. The CDR3 DNA is TGTGCCAGCAGTCAGCCCGGGAGCAAGTACGAGCAGTACTTC.

The chain has TRBV18 and TRBJ2-1; TRBD1 is a possible D gene (6 bases). Trimming took off 6 bases at V and 6 bases at J, with 15 bases between the two ends. The length of the CDR3 is 14 residues. CDR1 is KGHSH and CDR2 is LQKENI in the germline V gene. As DNA, the CDR3 is TGTGCCAGCTCGTCACAGGGTATTAGCAATGAGCAGTTCTTC. Translated, it gives CASSSQGISNEQFF. Together with reference TRBV18 and TRBJ2-1, the CDR3 gives the full variable domain: NAGVMQNPRHLVRRRGQEARLRCSPMKGHSHVYWYRQLPEEGLKFMVYLQKENIIDESGMPKERFSAEFPKEGPSILRIQQVVRGDSAAYFCASSSQGISNEQFFGPGTRLTVL.

The rearrangement uses TRBV7-2 and TRBJ2-7, with a weak D call TRBD2 (5 bases). The CDR3 sequence is 17 residues long. V lost 1 base and J lost 0, with 16 bases in between. Per germline, CDR1 SGHTA and CDR2 FQGNSA. CDR3 DNA sequence: TGTGCCAGCAGCTTAGGGGTGAGGGCCTCAAGCTCCTACGAGCAGTACTTC. It encodes CASSLGVRASSSYEQYF. The whole variable domain, filled in from reference TRBV7-2 and TRBJ2-7, reads GAGVSQSPSNKVTEKGKDVELRCDPISGHTALYWYRQSLGQGLEFLIYFQGNSAPDKSGLPSDRFSAERTGGSVSTLTIQRTQQEDSAVYLCASSLGVRASSSYEQYFGPGTRLTVT.

The CDR3 sequence is CASTQARGGGNTIYF. CDR3 nucleotide sequence: TGTGCCAGTACCCAGGCCCGAGGGGGCGGAAACACCATATATTTT. The chain is built from TRBV19 and TRBJ1-3; 7 nucleotides agree with TRBD1. Germline trimming cut 7 bases from V and 4 bases from J; bases unmatched to any gene: 10. From germline, CDR1 is LNHDA and CDR2 SQIVND (reference sequence). This CDR3 spans 15 amino acids. Complete variable domain (other parts from reference TRBV19 and TRBJ1-3): DGGITQSPKYLFRKEGQNVTLSCEQNLNHDAMYWYRQDPGQGLRLIYYSQIVNDFQKGDIAEGYSVSREKKESFPLTVTSAQKNPTAFYLCASTQARGGGNTIYFGEGSWLTVV.

The chain joins TRBV4-3 to TRBJ2-7; 10 nucleotides line up with TRBD2. With V trimmed by 0 bases and J by 2 bases, 4 bases remained unmatched. Germline-derived CDR1 and CDR2 are LGHNA and YSLEER. The CDR3 is 16 residues long. CDR3 amino acids: CASSQDVSGGAYEQYF. The CDR3 DNA reads as TGCGCCAGCAGCCAAGATGTGAGCGGGGGGGCCTACGAGCAGTACTTC.

As regards this clone: This may arise from a read error, as a much more abundant clone is one base away. This chain links TRBV9 with TRBJ1-2; weak D call: TRBD1 (6 bases). The CDR3 sequence is 13 residues long. Trimming took 5 bases from V and 4 from J, leaving 12 bases between them. CDR1 is SGDLS, CDR2 YYNGEE, per germline. The chain's CDR3 is CASSPGQIYGYTF. In nucleotides, the CDR3 is TGTGCCAGCAGTCCCGGACAGATCTATGGCTACACCTTC.

V usage is TRBV3-1 (or the pseudogene TRBV3-2) and J usage is TRBJ2-1; 7 nucleotides match TRBD2. V lost 4 bases to trimming and J lost 4 bases; unmatched junction nucleotides: 4. Germline V lookup: CDR1 LGHDT, CDR2 YNNKEL (reference sequence). CDR3 length: 14 amino acids. This chain's CDR3 is CASSRGTNYNEQFF. The CDR3, as DNA: TGTGCCAGCAGCCGAGGGACTAATTACAATGAGCAGTTCTTC.

This sequence joins TRBV4-1 and TRBJ1-1; 10 bases fit TRBD1. The CDR3 extends over 15 amino acids. CDR1 MGHRA and CDR2 YSYEKL come from the germline V gene. V gave up 5 bases and J gave up 4 bases; unmatched junction bases: 7. The CDR3 here is CASSSGTGVLTEAFF. CDR3 sequence (DNA): TGCGCCAGCAGCTCCGGGACAGGGGTTCTCACTGAAGCTTTCTTT.

The chain joins TRBV2 to TRBJ2-1; D may be TRBD1 (6 bases). V was pared by 6 bases and J by 16 bases, with 19 bases between. CDR1 is SNHLY, CDR2 FYNNEI, per germline. This CDR3 has 12 residues. Here the CDR3 DNA reads TGTGCCAGCAGGGTAATACCCGGGACACCCTTCTTC. Its translation: CASRVIPGTPFF.